This is a list of T cell receptor beta chains from one sample in a study of T cell responses to AZD1222 COVID-19 vaccine. Measured with immunoSEQ multiplex PCR; TCRdb has only the in-frame clones, and not every one. This table holds about 79,000 clones, 70% to 90% found once. The material sequenced was peripheral blood, taken on day 0 of AZD1222 vaccination. All receptors derive from an adult in good health. The CDR3 runs from the conserved cysteine through the conserved F or W. The order of the fields is J gene, D gene, clone size, V gene, CDR3 protein, CDR3 DNA. A D gene is named only where the DNA matches it firmly. The size entry is marked missing in some rows and otherwise reads once, few, many or a size class.

J: TRBJ1-2
D: TRBD1
size: once
V: TRBV2
CDR3: CASTGDSTLTYGYTF
DNA: TGTGCCAGCACAGGGGACAGCACACTCACCTATGGCTACACCTTC

J: TRBJ1-2
D: .
size: .
V: TRBV7-2
CDR3: CASSPSGDLFYGYTF
DNA: TGTGCCAGCAGCCCGAGTGGGGACCTTTTCTATGGCTACACCTTC

J: TRBJ2-5
D: TRBD2
size: .
V: TRBV7-2
CDR3: CASSPRTSGLGETQYF
DNA: TGTGCCAGCAGCCCCCGGACTAGCGGGTTAGGGGAGACCCAGTACTTC

J: TRBJ2-7
D: TRBD2
size: .
V: TRBV5-1
CDR3: CASSLADTPYEQYF
DNA: TGCGCCAGCAGCCTAGCGGACACTCCCTACGAGCAGTACTTC

J: TRBJ1-2
D: TRBD1
size: .
V: TRBV5-1
CDR3: CASSDDGTGYGYTF
DNA: TGCGCCAGCAGTGATGACGGGACAGGGTATGGCTACACCTTC

J: TRBJ1-5
D: .
size: .
V: TRBV29-1
CDR3: CSAILFGQGSNQPQHF
DNA: TGCAGCGCTATTCTTTTTGGGCAGGGAAGCAATCAGCCCCAGCATTTT

J: TRBJ2-1
D: .
size: .
V: TRBV5-1
CDR3: CASSLGSGSGAYNEQFF
DNA: TGCGCCAGCAGCTTGGGTTCCGGCAGTGGGGCCTACAATGAGCAGTTCTTC

J: TRBJ2-7
D: TRBD1
size: .
V: TRBV6-5
CDR3: CASSSSIGTGDDEQYF
DNA: TGTGCCAGCAGTTCGTCGATCGGGACAGGGGATGACGAGCAGTACTTC

J: TRBJ1-1
D: .
size: few
V: TRBV7-9
CDR3: CASSLVTNPEAFF
DNA: TGTGCCAGCAGCTTAGTGACAAATCCAGAAGCTTTCTTT

J: TRBJ1-1
D: .
size: .
V: TRBV3-1/TRBV3-2
CDR3: CASSPGNTEAFF
DNA: TGTGCCAGCAGCCCAGGGAACACTGAAGCTTTCTTT

J: TRBJ1-2
D: .
size: .
V: TRBV6-5
CDR3: CASSQQAPSYGYTF
DNA: TGTGCCAGCAGTCAACAGGCGCCTTCCTATGGCTACACCTTC

J: TRBJ2-1
D: TRBD2
size: .
V: TRBV25-1
CDR3: CASRKTGLADYNEQFF
DNA: TGTGCCAGCAGGAAAACGGGACTAGCGGACTACAATGAGCAGTTCTTC

J: TRBJ2-1
D: .
size: few
V: TRBV5-4
CDR3: CASSLGQPNEQFF
DNA: TGTGCCAGCAGCTTGGGACAGCCCAATGAGCAGTTCTTC

J: TRBJ1-1
D: .
size: few
V: TRBV27
CDR3: CASSLTDNTEAFF
DNA: TGTGCCAGCAGCCTGACAGACAACACTGAAGCTTTCTTT

J: TRBJ1-2
D: .
size: .
V: TRBV2
CDR3: CASRGARGNYGYTF
DNA: TGTGCCAGCAGAGGGGCCAGGGGTAACTATGGCTACACCTTC

J: TRBJ1-2
D: .
size: .
V: TRBV29-1
CDR3: CSVDAQGANYGYTF
DNA: TGCAGCGTTGATGCGCAGGGTGCTAACTATGGCTACACCTTC

J: TRBJ1-6
D: .
size: few
V: TRBV14
CDR3: CASSQETGNSPLHF
DNA: TGTGCCAGCAGCCAAGAAACAGGGAATTCACCCCTCCACTTT

J: TRBJ2-5
D: TRBD2
size: .
V: TRBV10-2
CDR3: CASKVSGGQETQYF
DNA: TGCGCCAGCAAGGTTAGCGGGGGTCAAGAGACCCAGTACTTC

J: TRBJ1-5
D: TRBD1
size: .
V: TRBV28
CDR3: CASSSGQGNQPQHF
DNA: TGTGCCAGCAGTTCCGGACAGGGGAATCAGCCCCAGCATTTT

J: TRBJ2-7
D: .
size: .
V: TRBV19
CDR3: CASSNLARGRYEQYF
DNA: TGTGCCAGTAGTAACCTAGCGAGGGGGCGGTACGAGCAGTACTTC

J: TRBJ2-1
D: .
size: .
V: TRBV24-1
CDR3: CATGDSNEQFF
DNA: TGTGCCACCGGCGATAGCAATGAGCAGTTCTTC

J: TRBJ1-3
D: .
size: .
V: TRBV5-4
CDR3: CASSYFSGTAGNTIYF
DNA: TGTGCCAGCAGCTACTTTTCAGGGACCGCTGGAAACACCATATATTTT

J: TRBJ2-3
D: TRBD1
size: .
V: TRBV5-1
CDR3: CASSLLLGQGSTDTQYF
DNA: TGCGCCAGCAGCTTGCTATTGGGACAGGGAAGCACAGATACGCAGTATTTT

J: TRBJ2-5
D: .
size: .
V: TRBV5-1
CDR3: CASSWGRGAQETQYF
DNA: TGCGCCAGCAGCTGGGGTAGGGGGGCTCAAGAGACCCAGTACTTC

J: TRBJ1-2
D: TRBD1
size: .
V: TRBV19
CDR3: CASSLGQALDGYTF
DNA: TGTGCCAGTAGTCTGGGACAGGCATTGGATGGCTACACCTTC

J: TRBJ2-3
D: TRBD1
size: .
V: TRBV18
CDR3: CASSPRDARGRSTDTQYF
DNA: TGTGCCAGCTCACCGCGAGACGCCAGGGGGCGAAGCACAGATACGCAGTATTTT

J: TRBJ1-2
D: .
size: .
V: TRBV30
CDR3: CAWSVDRRLANYGYTF
DNA: TGTGCCTGGAGTGTAGATCGACGGTTAGCTAACTATGGCTACACCTTC

J: TRBJ1-4
D: TRBD1
size: .
V: TRBV7-8
CDR3: CASSQGGRANEKLFF
DNA: TGTGCCAGCAGCCAGGGGGGACGGGCAAATGAAAAACTGTTTTTT

J: TRBJ1-1
D: TRBD1
size: .
V: TRBV5-5
CDR3: CASSFRQGTEAFF
DNA: TGTGCCAGCAGCTTCCGACAGGGCACTGAAGCTTTCTTT

J: TRBJ1-3
D: .
size: .
V: TRBV7-9
CDR3: CASSLPRRYGNTIYF
DNA: TGTGCCAGCAGCCTACCCCGAAGGTATGGAAACACCATATATTTT

J: TRBJ1-2
D: TRBD1
size: once
V: TRBV11-2
CDR3: CASSLVRTGGIHGYTF
DNA: TGTGCCAGCAGCTTAGTGAGGACAGGGGGGATCCATGGCTACACCTTC

J: TRBJ1-1
D: .
size: .
V: TRBV6-5
CDR3: CASSYSMARNTEAFF
DNA: TGTGCCAGCAGTTACTCGATGGCCAGGAACACTGAAGCTTTCTTT

J: TRBJ2-5
D: .
size: .
V: TRBV11-2
CDR3: CASSLETQYF
DNA: TGTGCCAGCAGCTTGGAGACCCAGTACTTC

J: TRBJ2-2
D: TRBD1
size: .
V: TRBV7-8
CDR3: CASSRQGDTGELFF
DNA: TGTGCCAGCAGCCGACAGGGGGACACCGGGGAGCTGTTTTTT

J: TRBJ2-5
D: TRBD1
size: .
V: TRBV12-5
CDR3: CASGLAGGRETQYF
DNA: TGTGCTAGTGGTTTGGCAGGGGGCCGGGAGACCCAGTACTTC

J: TRBJ1-6
D: .
size: once
V: TRBV28
CDR3: CASSPHPGRANSPLHF
DNA: TGTGCCAGCAGTCCCCATCCGGGACGAGCAAACTCACCCCTCCACTTT

J: TRBJ1-6
D: .
size: .
V: TRBV27
CDR3: CASSSGDGPLHF
DNA: TGTGCCAGCAGTTCGGGGGACGGACCCCTCCACTTT